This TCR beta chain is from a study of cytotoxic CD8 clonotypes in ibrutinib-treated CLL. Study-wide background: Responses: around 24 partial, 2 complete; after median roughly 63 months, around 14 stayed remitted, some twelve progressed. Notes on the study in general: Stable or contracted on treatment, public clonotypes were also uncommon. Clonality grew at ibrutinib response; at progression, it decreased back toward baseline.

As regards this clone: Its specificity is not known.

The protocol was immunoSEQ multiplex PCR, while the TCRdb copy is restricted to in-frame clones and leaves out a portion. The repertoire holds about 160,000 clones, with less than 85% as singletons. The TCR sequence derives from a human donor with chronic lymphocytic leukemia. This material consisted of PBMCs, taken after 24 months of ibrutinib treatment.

DNA for the CDR3: TGTGCCAGCAGCTTAACTCCGGGACGAGGGGGGGATACGCAGTATTTT. As protein: CASSLTPGRGGDTQYF. The chain employs TRBV5-8 and TRBJ2-3, with D perhaps TRBD1 or TRBD2 (6 bases each). Germline lookup yields CDR1 SGHTS and CDR2 YDEGEE. The CDR3 covers 16 residues. Trimming pared 2 bases from V and 6 bases from J, leaving 19 bases between.